This entry describes one TCR beta chain. This specimen belongs to a study of blood T cell repertoires in COVID-19. Study information: COVID-19 samples collected from the United States, Italy and Spain covered acute and convalescent phases.

As handled by the study authors: Amplification of reference gene primers was used by the study to estimate nucleated cell counts. Only in-frame clones appear in the TCRdb table, and some are missing; sequencing was by immunoSEQ multiplex PCR. V and J calls and clone size are given by that table; D and trimming were obtained from the DNA. The table includes approximately 300,000 clones, 86% detected once. The CDR3 extends over 13 amino acids. V shed 1 base and J shed 6 bases, with 9 bases lying between them. Germline V lookup: CDR1 SEHNR, CDR2 FQNEAQ (reference sequence). Material: peripheral blood. The rearrangement joins TRBV7-9 to TRBJ1-1; the D gene is possibly TRBD1 (5 bases). This receptor was taken from a woman aged 45-65 years with acute or convalescent COVID-19. CDR3 DNA sequence: TGTGCCAGCAGCTTAGTACAGGTCCCTGAAGCTTTCTTT. It is translated as CASSLVQVPEAFF.